This section outlines one TCR beta chain sequence together with its context. Its target is unknown. Repertoires were generated with immunoSEQ multiplex PCR, while TCRdb's copy carries only in-frame clones and drops some. The sample records some 97,000 clones, about 89% being singletons. This specimen belongs to a study of T cell responses to AZD1222 COVID-19 vaccine. Study summary: Pooled together were second doses at about 4 or about 12 weeks.

Deletions cut 4 bases from V and 10 bases from J, with 16 bases between. Germline V lookup: CDR1 SGHVS, CDR2 FQNEAQ. This CDR3 comprises 13 residues. Broader study findings: Among the donors, most were white British and more were female, and clonal diversity was possibly underestimated. Spike-specific TCR breadth rose after two AZD1222 doses, and depth rose as well. Baseline serology detected seropositivity in only 5 to 7 AZD1222 recipients.

This sample comprised peripheral blood, obtained on day 0 of AZD1222 vaccination. This receptor was obtained from an adult in good health. The chain links TRBV7-8 to TRBJ1-1; maybe TRBD1 (6 bases). The CDR3 spells CASSSGDHQVAFF. The CDR3 DNA sequence: TGTGCCAGCAGCTCAGGGGACCATCAGGTAGCTTTCTTT.